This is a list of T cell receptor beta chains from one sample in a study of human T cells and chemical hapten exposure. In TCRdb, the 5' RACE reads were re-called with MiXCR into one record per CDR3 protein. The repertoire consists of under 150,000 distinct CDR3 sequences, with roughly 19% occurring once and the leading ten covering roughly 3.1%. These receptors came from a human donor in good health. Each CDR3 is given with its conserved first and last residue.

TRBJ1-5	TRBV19	CASSNLVNQPQHF
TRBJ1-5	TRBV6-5	CASRRRSNQPQHF
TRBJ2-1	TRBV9	CASSPPSAGQYNEQFF
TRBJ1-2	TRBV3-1	CASSQGTGESHYGYTF
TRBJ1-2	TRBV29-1	CSVDHGYTF
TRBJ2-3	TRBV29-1	CSALQGDTQYF
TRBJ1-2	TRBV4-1	CASSQEAVMLSGYTF
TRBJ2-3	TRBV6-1	CASTQGTSSTDTQYF
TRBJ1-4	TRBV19	CASHQGQGQEKLFF
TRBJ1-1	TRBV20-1	CSARDYTTGKAEAFF
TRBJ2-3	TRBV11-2	CASGARAGGTDTQYF
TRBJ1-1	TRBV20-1	CSARDGGTGESTEAFF
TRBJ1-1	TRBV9	CASSWGQGGETEAFF
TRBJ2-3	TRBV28	CASRSQDTQYF
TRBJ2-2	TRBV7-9	CASRPTSGTQLKNTGELFF
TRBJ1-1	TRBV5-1	CASSLAGVALDTEAFF
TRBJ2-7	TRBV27	CASGHGTGQNEYF
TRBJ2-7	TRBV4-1	CASSQDLGYEQYF
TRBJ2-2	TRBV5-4	CASSLAVLAGDTGELFF
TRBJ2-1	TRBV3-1	CASSPHRTSGTNNEQFF
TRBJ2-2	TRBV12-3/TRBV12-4	CASSLQGVRTGELFF
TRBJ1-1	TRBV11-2	CASSLGGGRITEAFF
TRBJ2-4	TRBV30	CAWKGQPPLAKNIQYF
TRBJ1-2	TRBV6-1	CASRPLTVYGYTF
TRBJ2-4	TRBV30	CAWSVRKGGDIQYF
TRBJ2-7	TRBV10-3	CAISGEAPEQYF
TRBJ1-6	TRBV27	CASSLDRGPNSSLHF
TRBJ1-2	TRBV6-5	CASSRWTGLSYGYTF
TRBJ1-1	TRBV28	CASSSQGEEAFF
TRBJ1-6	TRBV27	CASSLTANSPLHF
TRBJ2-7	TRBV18	CASSPGSLYEQYF
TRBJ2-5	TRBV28	CASSLTSTETQYF
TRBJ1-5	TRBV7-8	CASSLQRRGFDQPQHF
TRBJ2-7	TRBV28	CASSLEAGPSYEQYF
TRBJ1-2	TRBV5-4	CASSPGTGVSGDYGYTF
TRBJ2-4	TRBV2	CASSVPQGALGNIQYF
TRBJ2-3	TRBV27	CASSLKSGRAGDTQYF
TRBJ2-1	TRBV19	CASSIRGPSGGPEQFF
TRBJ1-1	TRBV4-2	CASSQEGLNTEAFF
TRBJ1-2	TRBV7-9	CASSPGQGYGYTF
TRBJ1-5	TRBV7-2	CASSTTGRHQPQHF
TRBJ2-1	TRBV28	CASSSRKGRESSYNEQFF
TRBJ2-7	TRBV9	CASSPSGLAYEQYF
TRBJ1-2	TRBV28	CASTLRAYDGYTF
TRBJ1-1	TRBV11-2	CASSLALISTEAFF
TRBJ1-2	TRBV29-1	CSAIAPGRDYGYTF
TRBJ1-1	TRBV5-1	CASSPLTGTEAFF
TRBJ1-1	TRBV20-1	CSAWGGTEAFF
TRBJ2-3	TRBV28	CALAGGSSPSTDTQYF